A selection of T cell receptor beta chains follows, all from one sample in a study of blood T cell repertoires in COVID-19. The table came from immunoSEQ multiplex PCR; TCRdb's copy has only in-frame clones and leaves some out. The sample records about 400,000 clones, about 89% being singletons. Sample: peripheral blood. Source of these receptors: a man aged 40-49 years with acute or convalescent COVID-19. CDR3s include the opening cysteine and the closing phenylalanine or tryptophan.

cdr3_length j_call v_call cdr3_aa
13 TRBJ1-2 TRBV27 CASSLTGNYGYTF
15 TRBJ2-7 TRBV7-9 CASSHEGDRYYEQYF
12 TRBJ2-7 TRBV19 CASGQGAHEQYF
16 TRBJ1-5 TRBV30 CAWSGEELISNQPQHF
15 TRBJ2-3 TRBV7-2 CASNLGRWGTDTQYF
16 TRBJ2-7 TRBV19 CASSVAYRGSSYEQYF
15 TRBJ2-5 TRBV5-1 CASSPWAGAQETQYF
15 TRBJ1-6 TRBV7-3 CASSRGAGSNSPLHF
14 TRBJ1-6 TRBV4-2 CASSQDTGGSPLHF
14 TRBJ2-5 TRBV28 CASSLYPSQETQYF